The following is a T cell receptor beta chain sequence with its context. After removal of 5 bases from V and 8 bases from J, the junction contained 2 bases not matched to a gene. The CDR3 loop spans 10 amino acids. Germline lookup yields CDR1 DFQATT and CDR2 SNEGSKA (reference sequence). Per the study methods: The authors estimated nucleated cell counts from reference gene primer amplification. Clones were read by immunoSEQ multiplex PCR, and TCRdb kept only the in-frame ones, dropping some. D and trimming come from the DNA, and the V and J calls and clone size come from that table. The data show about 180,000 clones, approximately 88% seen once. Enrolment of Seattle patients took place during active infection, and they were followed longitudinally. This sample is part of a study of blood T cell repertoires in COVID-19. As for the study in general: Nucleic acid was either cDNA or gDNA, and it came from T cells, B-cell-depleted T cells, or PBMCs.

This chain uses TRBV20-1 with TRBJ1-1; 7 bases are shared with TRBD1. This TCR came from a woman in her thirties or forties with COVID-19, enrolled during active disease. Material for sequencing was peripheral blood. CDR3 DNA sequence: TGCAGTGCTGAGGACAGGGAAGCTTTCTTT. Translation: CSAEDREAFF.